This T cell receptor (beta chain) came from a study of shared clonotypes between healthy human individuals. Method: immunoSEQ multiplex PCR; TCRdb's copy keeps in-frame clones and lacks some. There are about 2.4 million clones in the sample; approximately 93% occur only once, and roughly 0.36% lies in the top ten. Trimming removed 4 bases at V and 1 base at J, with 4 bases between. The CDR3 length is 13 residues. Germline V gene data show CDR1 as SNHLY and CDR2 as FYNNEI. The sequenced sample was naive CD4+ T cells from PBMCs. Regarding subset: CD45RA+ positively selected. This clonotype was obtained from a man aged 18 to 29 in good health. Some clones in this sample may be carry-over from other donors' samples. This chain uses TRBV2 with TRBJ2-2; D unclear. The CDR3 sequence is CASSAGNTGELFF. In DNA form, the CDR3 reads TGTGCCAGCAGTGCGGGGAACACCGGGGAGCTGTTTTTT.